This TCR beta chain stems from a study of blood T cell repertoires in COVID-19. Study in general: Acute-phase and convalescent COVID-19 samples originated in the United States, Italy and Spain. PBMCs, B-cell-depleted T cells, or T cells provided the cDNA or gDNA that made up the material.

Study processing details: By means of reference gene primer amplification, nucleated cell counts were estimated. Sequencing used immunoSEQ multiplex PCR; TCRdb keeps in-frame clones, though not all of them. Clone size and the V and J calls come from that table; the DNA yielded D and trimming. This repertoire shows 370,000 or so clones, roughly 86% found once; its top ten account for 1.1%. The specimen sequenced was peripheral blood. The sequence derives from a human donor with acute or convalescent COVID-19. The donor label of this sample is uncertain.

CDR3: CSVEEQGASTEAFF. The CDR3 DNA sequence: TGCAGCGTTGAGGAGCAGGGGGCAAGCACTGAAGCTTTCTTT. The rearrangement links TRBV29-1 to TRBJ1-1, with 8 bases that match TRBD1. Germline V gives CDR1 SQVTM, CDR2 ANQGSEA. The CDR3 is 14 residues long. The V segment lost 3 bases and the J segment 4 bases; nucleotides outside the gene matches: 7.